One and the same sample provided the 7 T cell receptor beta chains below, sequenced in a study of blood T cell repertoires in COVID-19. Repertoires were generated with immunoSEQ multiplex PCR, while TCRdb's copy carries only in-frame clones and drops some. The sample holds around 150,000 clones, about nine tenths seen once. Sequencing was carried out using peripheral blood. Source of these receptors: a man aged 25 to 40 with COVID-19, enrolled during active disease.

The V gene is TRBV28, the J gene TRBJ2-1, with a tentative D call TRBD1 (6 bases). Trimming shortened V by 7 bases and J by 2 bases, and 12 bases separated the two germline ends. Germline V CDR1 and CDR2: MDHEN, SYDVKM. CDR3 length: 14 amino acids. The CDR3 protein is CASTPGTTYNEQFF. The CDR3, as DNA: TGTGCCAGCACTCCCGGGACAACCTACAATGAGCAGTTCTTC.

V and J are TRBV7-8 and TRBJ1-1; TRBD1 might be the D (5 bases). The CDR3 runs to 15 residues. The V end lost 2 bases, the J end lost 8 bases, and 18 bases lay between the germline ends. Germline-derived CDR1 and CDR2 are SGHVS and FQNEAQ. The CDR3, as DNA: TGTGCCAGCAGCTTACGGCTCGACAGTTTACACGAAGCTTTCTTT. Residues: CASSLRLDSLHEAFF. Combining the CDR3 with reference TRBV7-8 and TRBJ1-1 gives the whole variable domain GAGVSQSPRYKVAKRGQDVALRCDPISGHVSLFWYQQALGQGPEFLTYFQNEAQLDKSGLPSDRFFAERPEGSVSTLKIQRTQQEDSAVYLCASSLRLDSLHEAFFGQGTRLTVV.

The V gene is TRBV5-4, the J gene TRBJ2-3; no definite D call. Trimming left V 4 bases short and J 1 base short, with 10 bases between. Germline CDR1 SGHNT, CDR2 YYREEE (reference sequence). CDR3 size: 14 residues. The CDR3 DNA sequence: TGTGCCAGCAGCCCAATAGCCCGCACAGATACGCAGTATTTT. Protein sequence: CASSPIARTDTQYF. The full variable domain, completed using reference TRBV5-4 and TRBJ2-3, is ETGVTQSPTHLIKTRGQQVTLRCSSQSGHNTVSWYQQALGQGPQFIFQYYREEENGRGNFPPRFSGLQFPNYSSELNVNALELDDSALYLCASSPIARTDTQYFGPGTRLTVL.

This chain uses TRBV7-2 with TRBJ1-2; D gene uncertain. The CDR3 length is 14 residues. Germline V gene data show CDR1 as SGHTA and CDR2 as FQGNSA. The V and J ends lost 6 bases and 4 bases respectively, with 15 bases between them. CDR3 DNA: TGTGCCAGCAGGATCGGCGACACCGGCTATGGCTACACCTTC. Its protein is CASRIGDTGYGYTF.

The rearrangement links TRBV6-1 to TRBJ2-1, with TRBD2 identical over 8 bases. V lost 2 bases, J lost 0 bases, and 9 bases stayed unmatched. This CDR3 region has 18 residues. CDR1 MNHNS and CDR2 SASEGT come from the germline V gene. For the CDR3, the DNA is TGTGCCAGCAGTGAATCACCGGGACTAGGGGCCTCCTACAATGAGCAGTTCTTC. Translation: CASSESPGLGASYNEQFF.

The chain employs TRBV7-9 and TRBJ2-3; 12 nucleotides agree with TRBD2. Trimming cost V 1 base and J 5 bases; bases outside gene matches: 10. From germline, CDR1 is SEHNR and CDR2 FQNEAQ (reference sequence). The length of the CDR3 is 18 residues. The CDR3 is CASSLGLAGGPREDTQYF. CDR3 DNA: TGTGCCAGCAGCTTAGGTCTAGCGGGGGGGCCCAGGGAAGATACGCAGTATTTT.

This chain joins TRBV11-2 and TRBJ2-7, with D tentatively TRBD1 (7 bases). Trimming removed 7 bases at V and 2 bases at J, with 21 bases between. This CDR3 has 16 amino acids. CDR1 is SGHAT and CDR2 is FQNNGV in the germline V gene. CDR3 loop: CASNTIWGRGAYEQYF. CDR3 nucleotide sequence: TGTGCCAGCAACACGATATGGGGCAGGGGGGCCTACGAGCAGTACTTC. The full variable domain, its missing parts supplied by reference TRBV11-2 and TRBJ2-7, is EAGVAQSPRYKIIEKRQSVAFWCNPISGHATLYWYQQILGQGPKLLIQFQNNGVVDDSQLPKDRFSAERLKGVDSTLKIQPAKLEDSAVYLCASNTIWGRGAYEQYFGPGTRLTVT.